The present entry profiles one T cell receptor beta chain with its context. The record originates from a study of blood T cell repertoires in COVID-19. For the study at large: Samples representing acute and convalescent COVID-19 were sourced from the United States, Italy and Spain.

TCRdb's copy holds only in-frame clones and misses some; the assay was immunoSEQ multiplex PCR. The table records 95,000 to 150,000 clones, about 80% of them present only once. V lost 3 bases and J lost 7; bases outside the gene matches: 16. The CDR3 spans 17 residues. The germline CDR1 and CDR2 sequences are MNHEY and SVGEGT. The clonotype was recovered from a man aged 40-50 years with active or convalescent COVID-19. Material for sequencing was peripheral blood. The genes are TRBV6-2 or TRBV6-3 and TRBJ2-7; 9 bases map to TRBD1. CDR3 DNA: TGTGCCAGCAGTTATCCGATGAACAGGGGGCTTACCTTTGAGCAGTACTTC. Translating gives CASSYPMNRGLTFEQYF.